The 17 T cell receptor beta chains given below trace back to one sample, sequenced in a study of beta chain features in type 1 diabetes. The isolated RNA, all of it, was reverse transcribed, so expressed TCRB transcripts were what got sequenced. The data were produced by immunoSEQ multiplex PCR, yet TCRdb's version contains in-frame clones alone and is incomplete. The sample lists hundreds of thousands of clones, about 30% occurring once. Sequencing used naive CD4+ T cells from blood. The receptors originated from a man younger than 30 in good health.

This chain connects TRBV5-1 to TRBJ2-2, with a tentative D call TRBD1 (5 bases). The ends were cut back, 3 bases at V and 0 bases at J, with 9 bases in the middle. This CDR3 has 15 amino acids. Germline values: CDR1 SGHRS, CDR2 YFSETQ. The CDR3 DNA is TGCGCCAGCAGCTCAGGGTTCCCGAACACCGGGGAGCTGTTTTTT. Its translation is CASSSGFPNTGELFF.

The V and J genes are TRBV29-1 and TRBJ2-7, with a weak D call TRBD2 (6 bases). CDR1 SQVTM and CDR2 ANQGSEA come from the germline V gene. This CDR3 spans 13 amino acids. V lost 6 bases to trimming and J lost 1 base, with 13 bases between them. The CDR3 reads CSVLTGDSYEQYF. The CDR3, as DNA: TGCAGCGTATTGACGGGGGATTCCTACGAGCAGTACTTC.

Turning to this clone: The sample contains more than one DNA sequence encoding this CDR3. CDR3 residues: CAWSVGTLNQPQHF. CDR3 sequence (DNA): TGTGCCTGGAGTGTAGGGACACTTAATCAGCCCCAGCATTTT. The chain combines TRBV30 with TRBJ1-5; D is perhaps TRBD1 (6 bases). V dropped 0 bases and J dropped 4 bases, with 10 bases sitting between them. The CDR3 is 14 residues long. Germline CDR1 is GTSNPN and CDR2 is SVGIG (reference sequence).

This clone was observed a few times. This chain connects TRBV10-3 to TRBJ1-5; D unclear. The V gene lost 0 bases and the J gene lost 8 bases, with 2 bases spanning the gap. This CDR3 region has 11 residues. Per the germline V gene, CDR1 is ENHRY and CDR2 is SYGVKD. The CDR3 is CAISESKPQHF. The CDR3 DNA is TGTGCCATCAGTGAGTCTAAGCCCCAGCATTTT.

This clone was observed a handful of times. The chain carries TRBV30 and TRBJ2-2, with D uncertain. The CDR3 has 13 residues. The ends were cut back, 4 bases at V and 0 bases at J, with 6 bases in the middle. Germline lookup yields CDR1 GTSNPN and CDR2 SVGIG (reference sequence). Written as DNA, the CDR3 is TGTGCCTGGATGCAGGCGAACACCGGGGAGCTGTTTTTT. Translation: CAWMQANTGELFF.

Turning to this clone: This sample includes further DNA sequences coding for the same CDR3. The rearrangement uses TRBV7-2 and TRBJ2-7, with TRBD2 as a possible D gene (6 bases). The CDR3 covers 14 residues. Germline CDR1 and CDR2: SGHTA and FQGNSA. Trimming took off 1 base at V and 3 bases at J, with 10 bases between the two ends. The CDR3 DNA sequence: TGTGCCAGCAGCTTAGGACTAGGTGTCTACGAGCAGTACTTC. This codes for CASSLGLGVYEQYF.

The table lists this clone with a few counts. The rearrangement uses TRBV10-3 and TRBJ2-7; tentative D call: TRBD2 (5 bases). CDR1 and CDR2 (germline): ENHRY, SYGVKD. CDR3 length: 14 residues. V lost 6 bases to trimming and J lost 5 bases, with 17 bases between them. The CDR3 DNA sequence: TGTGCCATCAGGACCGAGGGATTAGCCCACGAGCAGTACTTC. This encodes CAIRTEGLAHEQYF.

This clone has only a few counts. The chain has TRBV19 and TRBJ2-1; TRBD1 agrees at 8 bases. The junction had 5 bases not matched to a gene; V was cut back by 4 bases and J by 9 bases. Germline CDR1 is LNHDA and CDR2 is SQIVND (reference sequence). This CDR3 spans 13 amino acids. CDR3 nucleotides: TGTGCCAGTAGTAGGCAGGGGGCAGGTGAGCAGTTCTTC. As protein: CASSRQGAGEQFF.

The chain uses TRBV6-1 and TRBJ2-1; TRBD2 matches 9 bases. Losses at the gene ends were 4 bases for V and 4 bases for J; bases not matched to a gene: 8. The CDR3 extends over 16 amino acids. CDR1 and CDR2 from the germline V gene are MNHNS and SASEGT. The CDR3 DNA is TGTGCCAGCAGTGGCCTAGCGGGAATTTCGTACAATGAGCAGTTCTTC. Protein: CASSGLAGISYNEQFF.

DNA for the CDR3: TGTGCCAGCAGCTTAGATAGCGGGAGTGACTACGAGCAGTACTTC. This gives the protein CASSLDSGSDYEQYF. J is TRBJ2-7 and V is TRBV7-2; 9 positions match TRBD2. The CDR3 is made up of 15 amino acids. Germline CDR1 reads SGHTA; CDR2 reads FQGNSA. J gave up 3 bases and V 1 base, and 4 bases lay outside the gene matches.

This clone was seen only a few times. The rearrangement joins TRBV4-1 to TRBJ2-7; no clear D gene. Germline CDR1 is MGHRA and CDR2 is YSYEKL. There are 14 residues in the CDR3. V was cut by 0 bases and J by 4 bases, with 10 bases left in between. CDR3 bases: TGCGCCAGCAGCCAAGATGCAGCGAGGTACGAGCAGTACTTC. This gives the protein CASSQDAARYEQYF.

CDR3 bases: TGCGCCAGCAGCTGGGAAAACAATGAGCAGTTCTTC. Translation: CASSWENNEQFF. The chain joins TRBV5-1 to TRBJ2-1; D unclear. The germline V gene has CDR1 SGHRS and CDR2 YFSETQ. V was pared by 3 bases and J by 5 bases, with 6 bases between. The CDR3 runs to 12 residues.

This clone was seen more than once but under ten times. This rearrangement joins TRBV30 to TRBJ1-5; no clear D. Trimming left V 1 base short and J 1 base short, with 11 bases between. The CDR3 contains 15 residues. Per germline, CDR1 GTSNPN and CDR2 SVGIG (reference sequence). The DNA for the CDR3 is TGTGCCTGGAGTGGGACCGTGGGGAGCAATCAGCCCCAGCATTTT. As protein: CAWSGTVGSNQPQHF.

The chain carries TRBV4-2 and TRBJ2-7; 11 bases are shared with TRBD2. The V segment lost 3 bases and the J segment 3 bases; nucleotides outside the gene matches: 7. The CDR3 is made up of 16 amino acids. The germline gives CDR1 LGHNA, CDR2 YNFKEQ. The CDR3 protein is CASSQVGTSGYYEQYF. CDR3 coding DNA: TGTGCCAGCAGCCAGGTTGGGACTAGCGGTTACTACGAGCAGTACTTC.

The chain uses TRBV4-1 and TRBJ2-5, with 8 bases that match TRBD2. This CDR3 spans 15 amino acids. The ends lost 4 bases at V and 8 bases at J; junction bases unmatched: 12. Germline V gene sequence: CDR1 MGHRA, CDR2 YSYEKL. The CDR3 DNA is TGCGCCAGCAGCCGAGATAGCGGGGCGGAGGATACCCAGTACTTC. It encodes CASSRDSGAEDTQYF.

This clone appeared a few times. The chain uses TRBV18 and TRBJ1-1, with D possibly being TRBD1 (5 bases). The germline gives CDR1 KGHSH, CDR2 LQKENI. V lost 2 bases, J lost 3 bases, and 10 bases lay in between. The CDR3 is 14 residues long. This chain's CDR3 is CASSPSGQDTEAFF. As DNA, the CDR3 is TGTGCCAGCTCACCATCGGGGCAGGACACTGAAGCTTTCTTT.

V gene TRBV2 combines with J gene TRBJ1-4; D not certain. The V end was cut by 0 bases, the J end by 3 bases, with 8 bases between. Germline V gene lookup returns CDR1 SNHLY and CDR2 FYNNEI. The CDR3 is 15 residues long. CDR3 bases: TGTGCCAGCAGTGAAGCGGGGTTATCTAATGAAAAACTGTTTTTT. Protein sequence: CASSEAGLSNEKLFF.